The entry below gives a single TCR beta chain sequence along with its context. These data originate in a study of blood T cell repertoires in COVID-19. Study at large: Sites across the United States, Italy and Spain contributed samples from acute and convalescent COVID-19. The analysed material was cDNA or gDNA that came from T cells, B-cell-depleted T cells, or PBMCs.

V shed 3 bases and J 2 bases; nucleotides not matched to a gene: 3. Looked up from germline, CDR1 is LGHNA and CDR2 is YSLEER. CDR3 length: 14 amino acids. Authors' methods: Reference gene primer amplification in the assay estimated nucleated cell counts. The protocol was immunoSEQ multiplex PCR, while the TCRdb copy is restricted to in-frame clones and leaves out a portion. Clone size and V and J calls were adopted from that table, with D and trimming inferred from the DNA. The repertoire consists of under 250,000 clones, with about nine tenths occurring once and the leading ten covering roughly 10%.

This receptor was taken from a man aged 50 to 60 with COVID-19, enrolled during active disease. This chain links TRBV4-3 with TRBJ1-2; 7 nucleotides agree with TRBD1. Source material: peripheral blood. DNA for the CDR3: TGCGCCAGCAGCCAGGGACAGCAAAACTATGGCTACACCTTC. Amino acids: CASSQGQQNYGYTF.